The sequence of this T cell receptor beta chain was determined in a study of regulatory dendritic cells for organ transplantation. A note on this clone: Its antigen is unknown.

Sorted subsets were CFSE-labeled and cultured four to six days with allogeneic dendritic cells. Memory T cells were CD45RO+, naive were CD45RA+, sorted by FACS. TCRdb's table, derived via immunoSEQ multiplex PCR, lists solely in-frame clones and lacks some. In the table there are approximately 4,300 clones, 50% to 75% of which are singletons. General study points: Memory CD8+ T cells were the most oligoclonal; naive cells were highly diverse.

The receptor comes from a human donor in good health. Sequenced: memory CD8+ T cells from blood cultured with regulatory dendritic cells. The subset denotes: CD45RO+ memory T cells.

CDR3 protein: CASSLGRGLTEAFF. The CDR3 DNA reads as TGTGCCAGCAGCTTAGGCAGGGGGCTAACTGAAGCTTTCTTT. V usage is TRBV7-9 and J usage is TRBJ1-1, with 8 bases identical to TRBD1. The CDR3 length is 14 residues. In germline, CDR1 is SEHNR, CDR2 FQNEAQ (reference sequence). Trimming cost V 1 base and J 5 bases; bases outside gene matches: 3. Combining the CDR3 with reference TRBV7-9 and TRBJ1-1 gives the whole variable domain DTGVSQNPRHKITKRGQNVTFRCDPISEHNRLYWYRQTLGQGPEFLTYFQNEAQLEKSRLLSDRFSAERPKGSFSTLEIQRTEQGDSAMYLCASSLGRGLTEAFFGQGTRLTVV.